The 30 T cell receptor beta chains listed next were all sequenced from one sample in a study of T cells in tuberculosis listed by TCRdb under 2018. The time point label of this sample denotes: new active TB diagnosis, blood taken before or within 7 days of starting treatment. Library generation was performed with the immunoSEQ multiplex PCR assay. Entries here come from immuneACCESS through TCRdb and include only in-frame sequences with V and J called. Some clones fail to appear in such tables; in the studies checked, an unresolved V gene covers under half of the shortfall, and the cause of the remainder is unknown. The sample table contains roughly 32,000 clones; only one count was recorded for 80% to 95% of them. Together, the top ten hold roughly 10% of the sample. Material: PBMCs, obtained at tuberculosis diagnosis. The receptors originated from an adult with tuberculosis.

This clone was picked up one time. V and J are TRBV28 and TRBJ2-7, with D unresolved. The CDR3 is made up of 15 amino acids. Germline-derived CDR1 and CDR2 are MDHEN and SYDVKM. Trimming stripped 6 bases from V and 3 bases from J, with 18 bases between. CDR3 DNA sequence: TGTGCCAGCAGCCAACCCGGGTCGAAGGACTACGAGCAGTACTTC. Its protein is CASSQPGSKDYEQYF.

The chain carries TRBV4-1 and TRBJ2-5; no definite D call. The CDR3 is made up of 13 amino acids. CDR1 MGHRA and CDR2 YSYEKL come from the germline V gene. The V end was cut by 2 bases, the J end by 1 base, with 5 bases between. CDR3 amino acids: CASSQIIQETQYF. CDR3 DNA: TGCGCCAGCAGCCAAATCATCCAAGAGACCCAGTACTTC.

The chain is built from TRBV10-2 and TRBJ1-6; no reliable D call. Germline V gene data show CDR1 as WSHSY and CDR2 as SAAADI. Trimming pared 6 bases from V and 3 bases from J, leaving 6 bases between. The CDR3 is made up of 13 amino acids. The CDR3 is CASRNYYNSPLHF. The CDR3 DNA reads TGCGCCAGCAGAAATTACTATAATTCACCCCTCCACTTT.

The rearrangement uses TRBV29-1 and TRBJ1-1; the D gene is possibly TRBD1 (6 bases). Trimming removed 0 bases at V and 5 bases at J, with 16 bases between. This CDR3 contains 15 residues. Germline CDR1 reads SQVTM; CDR2 reads ANQGSEA. The CDR3 is CSVEEGEGVRTEAFF. CDR3 sequence (DNA): TGCAGCGTTGAAGAGGGGGAGGGGGTAAGGACTGAAGCTTTCTTT.

The chain is built from TRBV30 and TRBJ1-5, with 9 nucleotides matching TRBD1. V lost 2 bases to trimming and J lost 10 bases; unmatched junction nucleotides: 15. The CDR3 runs 16 residues. The V gene's germline CDR1 is GTSNPN and CDR2 SVGIG (reference sequence). CDR3 loop: CAWSRGGDRVLVPQHF. In DNA, the CDR3 is TGTGCCTGGAGTAGAGGTGGGGACAGGGTCCTCGTACCCCAGCATTTT. The full variable domain, in which reference TRBV30 and TRBJ1-5 provide the parts outside the CDR3, is SQTIHQWPATLVQPVGSPLSLECTVEGTSNPNLYWYRQAAGRGLQLLFYSVGIGQISSEVPQNLSASRPQDRQFILSSKKLLLSDSGFYLCAWSRGGDRVLVPQHFGDGTRLSIL.

V is TRBV28 and J is TRBJ2-6, with D possibly matching TRBD1 (6 bases). V dropped 5 bases and J dropped 4 bases, with 6 bases sitting between them. The germline gives CDR1 MDHEN, CDR2 SYDVKM. The length of the CDR3 is 13 residues. The CDR3 DNA sequence: TGTGCCAGCAGTACAGGGGGGGCCAACGTCCTGACTTTC. It codes for CASSTGGANVLTF.

The chain is built from TRBV28 and TRBJ1-1; D gene unclear. The CDR3 runs 14 residues. Trimming took off 7 bases at V and 0 bases at J, with 12 bases between the two ends. The germline gives CDR1 MDHEN, CDR2 SYDVKM. The CDR3: CASTPGIMNTEAFF. For the CDR3, the DNA is TGTGCCAGCACCCCGGGAATCATGAACACTGAAGCTTTCTTT.

The J gene is TRBJ2-1, the V gene TRBV9; D gene uncertain. The germline gives CDR1 SGDLS, CDR2 YYNGEE. With 4 bases removed from V and 8 bases from J, the gap between germline ends came to 7 bases. This CDR3 spans 11 amino acids. CDR3 bases: TGTGCCAGCAGCTTGGCGGATGAGCAGTTCTTC. As protein: CASSLADEQFF.

The rearrangement joins TRBV28 to TRBJ2-7, with 15 bases aligning to TRBD2. The V segment lost 6 bases and the J segment 1 base; nucleotides outside the gene matches: 13. The CDR3 covers 19 residues. CDR1 and CDR2 from the germline V gene are MDHEN and SYDVKM. CDR3 in amino acids: CASSLATGTSGRRSYEQYF. Here the CDR3 DNA reads TGTGCCAGCAGCCTCGCGACCGGGACTAGCGGGAGGAGATCCTACGAGCAGTACTTC.

The V call is TRBV4-2, the J call TRBJ2-3; 14 nucleotides line up with TRBD2. This CDR3 is 18 amino acids long. Trimming at V came to 4 bases and at J to 6 bases, leaving 12 bases not matched to a gene. Germline assignment: CDR1 LGHNA and CDR2 YNFKEQ. The CDR3 here is CASSPILGTSGGSDTQYF. Here the CDR3 DNA reads TGTGCCAGCAGCCCCATACTCGGGACTAGCGGGGGCTCGGATACGCAGTATTTT.

The chain uses TRBV6-5 and TRBJ2-5, with a tentative D call TRBD2 (5 bases). There are 15 residues in the CDR3. V was cut by 2 bases and J by 2 bases, with 12 bases left in between. Germline CDR1 and CDR2: MNHEY and SVGAGI. The CDR3 region has the DNA TGTGCCAGCAGTTACGAGGCTAGCCTACAAGAGACCCAGTACTTC. It specifies CASSYEASLQETQYF.

This clone was recorded only once. The chain joins TRBV2 to TRBJ2-3, with D possibly matching TRBD2 (5 bases). Trimming took off 5 bases at V and 2 bases at J, with 14 bases between the two ends. The length of the CDR3 is 15 residues. Germline V CDR1 and CDR2: SNHLY, FYNNEI. The CDR3 DNA reads TGTGCCAGCAGTCCTATAGGACGGGACACAGATACGCAGTATTTT. Translation: CASSPIGRDTDTQYF.

The chain uses TRBV27 and TRBJ1-4; 8 nucleotides agree with TRBD1. The CDR3 totals 14 residues. CDR1 and CDR2 (germline): MNHEY, SMNVEV (reference sequence). V trimming: 6 bases; J trimming: 6 bases; junction bases outside the gene matches: 6. The CDR3 loop reads CASSWTGFDEKLFF. For the CDR3, the DNA is TGTGCCAGCAGCTGGACAGGGTTTGATGAAAAACTGTTTTTT. Supplemented by reference TRBV27 and TRBJ1-4, the full variable domain reads EAQVTQNPRYLITVTGKKLTVTCSQNMNHEYMSWYRQDPGLGLRQIYYSMNVEVTDKGDVPEGYKVSRKEKRNFPLILESPSPNQTSLYFCASSWTGFDEKLFFGSGTQLSVL.

The rearrangement links TRBV28 to TRBJ2-3; 11 bases match TRBD2. CDR1 is MDHEN, CDR2 SYDVKM, per germline. There are 17 residues in the CDR3. The V gene end was trimmed by 6 bases and the J gene end by 0 bases; junction bases not matched to a gene: 8. CDR3 in DNA: TGTGCCAGCAGCCCAATCCTAGCGGGAGGTAGCACAGATACGCAGTATTTT. Translated, it gives CASSPILAGGSTDTQYF.

The J gene is TRBJ2-1, the V gene TRBV4-1, with 7 bases matching TRBD1. Trimming took 4 bases from V and 3 from J; bases not matched to a gene: 12. Germline V gene data show CDR1 as MGHRA and CDR2 as YSYEKL. The CDR3 spans 17 residues. The CDR3 spells CASSLLGQGVIYNEQFF. The CDR3 coding sequence is TGCGCCAGCAGCCTTCTGGGGCAGGGGGTCATCTACAATGAGCAGTTCTTC.

The chain links TRBV28 to TRBJ2-2; the match to TRBD2 covers 8 bases. J was trimmed by 1 base and V by 4 bases; bases with no gene match: 5. The CDR3 is 16 amino acids. Germline-derived CDR1 and CDR2 are MDHEN and SYDVKM. CDR3 DNA sequence: TGTGCCAGCAGTTCTACTAGCGGTAGGAACACCGGGGAGCTGTTTTTT. It is translated as CASSSTSGRNTGELFF.

The chain carries TRBV10-3 and TRBJ2-7; TRBD1 agrees at 9 bases. CDR1 is ENHRY and CDR2 is SYGVKD in the germline V gene. With 3 bases clipped from V and 5 bases from J, the junction kept 8 bases outside the gene matches. The CDR3 has 15 residues. The CDR3 nucleotides are TGTGCCATCAGTGATCGCAGCAGGGACAGGGACGAGCAGTACTTC. Translation: CAISDRSRDRDEQYF.

The genes are TRBV28 and TRBJ2-3; 8 nucleotides agree with TRBD2. Losses at the gene ends were 7 bases for V and 2 bases for J; bases not matched to a gene: 11. Germline-derived CDR1 and CDR2 are MDHEN and SYDVKM. The CDR3 covers 16 residues. CDR3 sequence: CASNTQRERFTDTQYF. The CDR3 region has the DNA TGTGCCAGCAACACCCAGCGGGAGAGGTTCACAGATACGCAGTATTTT. Combining the CDR3 with reference TRBV28 and TRBJ2-3 gives the whole variable domain DVKVTQSSRYLVKRTGEKVFLECVQDMDHENMFWYRQDPGLGLRLIYFSYDVKMKEKGDIPEGYSVSREKKERFSLILESASTNQTSMYLCASNTQRERFTDTQYFGPGTRLTVL.

J is TRBJ2-6 and V is TRBV19; D remains ambiguous. V shed 4 bases and J shed 1 base, with 17 bases lying between them. The germline V gene encodes CDR1 LNHDA and CDR2 SQIVND (reference sequence). This CDR3 spans 18 amino acids. In DNA, the CDR3 is TGTGCCAGTAGTAACCCGAGAGTAACCAAGTCTGGGGCCAACGTCCTGACTTTC. The encoded protein is CASSNPRVTKSGANVLTF.

This chain uses TRBV7-9 with TRBJ2-7; TRBD1 aligns across 9 bases. CDR1 is SEHNR and CDR2 is FQNEAQ in the germline V gene (reference sequence). The length of the CDR3 is 12 residues. V trimming: 10 bases; J trimming: 4 bases; junction bases outside the gene matches: 5. The chain's CDR3 is CATRDRAYEQYF. DNA for the CDR3: TGTGCCACCCGGGACAGGGCTTACGAGCAGTACTTC.

This clone was detected a few times. The rearrangement joins TRBV2 to TRBJ2-1; D gene uncertain. V lost 7 bases to trimming and J lost 4 bases, with 14 bases between them. This CDR3 is 14 amino acids long. The germline gives CDR1 SNHLY, CDR2 FYNNEI. CDR3 nucleotides: TGTGCCAGCAACTCACTCGCGACTTACAATGAGCAGTTCTTC. Protein: CASNSLATYNEQFF.

The chain links TRBV25-1 to TRBJ1-1; 9 nucleotides align to TRBD1. CDR1 MGHDK and CDR2 SYGVNS come from the germline V gene. The junction had 11 bases not matched to a gene; V was cut back by 5 bases and J by 4 bases. There are 16 residues in the CDR3. The CDR3 coding sequence is TGTGCCAGCAGTACCCGGACAGGGGAGGGGAGCACTGAAGCTTTCTTT. Encoded protein: CASSTRTGEGSTEAFF.

The gene calls are TRBV19 and TRBJ1-5, with D possibly being TRBD1 (5 bases). The CDR3 has 13 residues. Germline CDR1 LNHDA, CDR2 SQIVND (reference sequence). The V and J ends lost 9 bases and 3 bases respectively, with 12 bases between them. CDR3 amino acids: CASHRQFNQPQHF. The CDR3 DNA follows: TGTGCCAGCCACCGACAGTTCAATCAGCCCCAGCATTTT.

The chain links TRBV27 to TRBJ1-4; the match to TRBD1 covers 9 bases. The CDR3 covers 14 residues. The V segment lost 6 bases and the J segment 5 bases; nucleotides outside the gene matches: 4. Germline V gene sequence: CDR1 MNHEY, CDR2 SMNVEV (reference sequence). The CDR3 nucleotides are TGTGCCAGCAGCCACAGGGGGCGGAATGAAAAACTGTTTTTT. Translation: CASSHRGRNEKLFF. Full variable domain (missing parts from reference TRBV27 and TRBJ1-4): EAQVTQNPRYLITVTGKKLTVTCSQNMNHEYMSWYRQDPGLGLRQIYYSMNVEVTDKGDVPEGYKVSRKEKRNFPLILESPSPNQTSLYFCASSHRGRNEKLFFGSGTQLSVL.

J is TRBJ2-7 and V is TRBV2; unclear D gene. V shed 5 bases and J shed 6 bases, with 8 bases lying between them. Germline V gene sequence: CDR1 SNHLY, CDR2 FYNNEI. CDR3 length equals 11 residues. This CDR3 is CASSLTGEQYF. The CDR3 DNA reads TGTGCCAGCAGTTTAACGGGCGAGCAGTACTTC.

The gene calls are TRBV7-8 and TRBJ1-2, with TRBD1 matching 7 bases. This CDR3 comprises 14 residues. Trimming cost V 1 base and J 4 bases; bases outside gene matches: 3. Germline V lookup: CDR1 SGHVS, CDR2 FQNEAQ. The chain's CDR3 is CASSLVGQPYGYTF. CDR3 nucleotide sequence: TGTGCCAGCAGCTTAGTGGGACAGCCCTATGGCTACACCTTC.

This clone was observed a single time. The chain uses TRBV6-6 and TRBJ1-5; D is ambiguous. V gave up 5 bases and J gave up 6 bases, with 14 bases separating them. This CDR3 is built from 14 residues. Germline V lookup: CDR1 MNHNY, CDR2 SVGAGI (reference sequence). DNA for the CDR3: TGTGCCAGCAGTCCGCCGGGAAGGAGTCAGCCCCAGCATTTT. Protein sequence: CASSPPGRSQPQHF.

This clone occurred once. The gene calls are TRBV4-1 and TRBJ1-5; D is ambiguous. V lost 0 bases, J lost 5 bases, and 5 bases lay in between. From germline, CDR1 is MGHRA and CDR2 YSYEKL. CDR3 length equals 13 residues. CDR3 amino acids: CASSQDPDQPQHF. The DNA of the CDR3 is TGCGCCAGCAGCCAAGATCCGGATCAGCCCCAGCATTTT.

This clone was seen a single time. The chain uses TRBV11-3 and TRBJ2-1; tentative D call: TRBD2 (7 bases). The CDR3 sequence is 14 residues long. Germline-derived CDR1 and CDR2 are SGHNT and YENEEA. Trimming left V 8 bases short and J 7 bases short, with 18 bases between. CDR3 coding DNA: TGTGCCAGCGCAGTTGGACTAGGGGGGAATGAGCAGTTCTTC. Protein product: CASAVGLGGNEQFF.

The chain has TRBV14 and TRBJ1-6, with no clear D. From germline, CDR1 is SGHDN and CDR2 FVKESK. CDR3 size: 17 residues. The germline V and J ends were trimmed by 0 bases and 5 bases, with 14 bases remaining between them. CDR3 region: CASSQDFITDDNSPLHF. DNA for the CDR3: TGTGCCAGCAGCCAAGATTTTATAACAGATGATAATTCACCCCTCCACTTT.